The 25 T cell receptor beta chains reported below all come from one sample, sequenced in a study of brain T cells in children with intractable seizures. Repertoires were generated with immunoSEQ multiplex PCR, while TCRdb's copy carries only in-frame clones and drops some. This sample has tens of thousands of clones, with about 90% found just once. Sequencing was performed on peripheral blood, taken at surgery. The receptors were sampled from a girl aged 2-10 years with Rasmussen encephalitis and intractable seizures.

V and J are TRBV3-1 (or the pseudogene TRBV3-2) and TRBJ2-5; TRBD2 might be the D (5 bases). V was shortened by 5 bases and J by 3 bases, with 13 bases between the two germline ends. CDR1 and CDR2 from the germline V gene are LGHDT and YNNKEL (reference sequence). The CDR3 is 14 residues long. CDR3 sequence reads: CASSETGSEETQYF. CDR3 coding DNA: TGTGCCAGCAGCGAAACGGGATCGGAAGAGACCCAGTACTTC.

The sample holds one count of this clone. The rearrangement uses TRBV27 and TRBJ2-1, with D unresolved. V shed 8 bases and J shed 10 bases, with 15 bases lying between them. CDR1 and CDR2 from the germline V gene are MNHEY and SMNVEV (reference sequence). The CDR3 extends over 12 amino acids. CDR3 in DNA: TGTGCCAGCTCCAGAGAGCCTGGAGAGCAGTTCTTC. Its translation: CASSREPGEQFF.

V is TRBV19 and J is TRBJ2-5, with D perhaps matching TRBD2 (5 bases). V gave up 8 bases and J gave up 4 bases, with 17 bases separating them. This CDR3 is built from 14 residues. The V gene's germline CDR1 is LNHDA and CDR2 SQIVND (reference sequence). In DNA form, the CDR3 reads TGTGCCAGTGCAGTGCGGGTAACGGGAGAGACCCAGTACTTC. It codes for CASAVRVTGETQYF.

This chain uses TRBV9 with TRBJ2-3, with D unclear. V was clipped by 4 bases and J by 2 bases, with 8 bases between them. The CDR3 contains 13 residues. Germline CDR1 and CDR2: SGDLS and YYNGEE. CDR3 DNA: TGTGCCAGCAGCCAGAGAGACACAGATACGCAGTATTTT. Its translation: CASSQRDTDTQYF.

The chain carries TRBV10-2 and TRBJ2-5, with 10 bases aligning to TRBD2. In germline, CDR1 is WSHSY, CDR2 SAAADI. CDR3 length: 13 amino acids. V dropped 8 bases and J dropped 5; count of bases not matched to a gene: 5. CDR3 sequence: CASEAGGWETQYF. The CDR3 coding sequence is TGCGCCAGCGAAGCGGGGGGGTGGGAGACCCAGTACTTC.

This clone was detected a few times. The chain joins TRBV3-1 (or the pseudogene TRBV3-2) to TRBJ2-5; D gene ambiguous. V lost 4 bases, J lost 5 bases, and 17 bases lay in between. The length of the CDR3 is 15 residues. Germline CDR1 and CDR2: LGHDT and YNNKEL (reference sequence). CDR3 amino acids: CASSPHERTWETQYF. CDR3 DNA: TGTGCCAGCAGCCCCCACGAACGAACCTGGGAGACCCAGTACTTC.

This clone is medium-sized in the sample. V usage is TRBV6-2 or TRBV6-3 and J usage is TRBJ2-7; D gene unclear. The V end was cut by 4 bases, the J end by 0 bases, with 1 base between. The CDR3 contains 11 residues. The germline V gene has CDR1 MNHEY and CDR2 SVGEGT. CDR3 coding DNA: TGTGCCAGCAGTTTCTCCTACGAGCAGTACTTC. Encoded protein: CASSFSYEQYF.

This clone was counted between two and nine times. The gene calls are TRBV7-6 and TRBJ2-2, with 12 bases fitting TRBD2. Per the germline V gene, CDR1 is SGHVS and CDR2 is FNYEAQ. There are 16 residues in the CDR3. J was trimmed by 5 bases and V by 1 base; bases with no gene match: 2. DNA of the CDR3: TGTGCCAGCAGCTTAGGGACTAGCGGGACTACCGGGGAGCTGTTTTTT. Amino acid sequence: CASSLGTSGTTGELFF.

The rearrangement links TRBV28 to TRBJ1-3, with a weak D call TRBD1 (6 bases). The CDR3 totals 16 residues. Germline V gives CDR1 MDHEN, CDR2 SYDVKM. With 7 bases removed from V and 3 bases from J, the gap between germline ends came to 19 bases. The CDR3 here is CASTSSGATGGNTIYF. As DNA, the CDR3 is TGTGCCAGCACCTCGTCAGGGGCGACCGGTGGAAACACCATATATTTT.

J is TRBJ1-1 and V is TRBV19, with D perhaps matching TRBD1 (6 bases). This CDR3 is 13 amino acids long. The germline V gene encodes CDR1 LNHDA and CDR2 SQIVND (reference sequence). The V gene lost 2 bases and the J gene lost 6 bases, with 10 bases spanning the gap. The CDR3 loop reads CASSISGVAEAFF. DNA of the CDR3: TGTGCCAGTAGTATATCAGGGGTGGCTGAAGCTTTCTTT. Based on the CDR3 plus reference TRBV19 and TRBJ1-1, the full variable domain is DGGITQSPKYLFRKEGQNVTLSCEQNLNHDAMYWYRQDPGQGLRLIYYSQIVNDFQKGDIAEGYSVSREKKESFPLTVTSAQKNPTAFYLCASSISGVAEAFFGQGTRLTVV.

The chain is built from TRBV27 and TRBJ2-2, with D perhaps matching TRBD2 (5 bases). Germline CDR1 reads MNHEY; CDR2 reads SMNVEV (reference sequence). The CDR3 is made up of 14 amino acids. Trimming cost V 2 bases and J 4 bases, with 8 bases left between them. This CDR3 reads CASSLPGSTGELFF. CDR3 sequence (DNA): TGTGCCAGCAGTTTACCGGGGAGCACCGGGGAGCTGTTTTTT.

The chain links TRBV4-1 to TRBJ2-1, with TRBD1 matching over 10 bases. The CDR3 loop spans 17 amino acids. The V gene's germline CDR1 is MGHRA and CDR2 YSYEKL. Trimming took 3 bases from V and 8 from J; bases not matched to a gene: 13. Written as DNA, the CDR3 is TGCGCCAGCAGCCAGTCCGTCCCGGGACAGGGGCGGGATGAGCAGTTCTTC. Amino acid sequence: CASSQSVPGQGRDEQFF.

This chain connects TRBV6-5 to TRBJ2-5, with TRBD2 matching 7 bases. The CDR3 is 14 amino acids. With V trimmed by 6 bases and J by 5 bases, 9 bases remained unmatched. In germline, CDR1 is MNHEY, CDR2 SVGAGI. The CDR3 region is CASRSWTSFETQYF. CDR3 in DNA: TGTGCCAGCAGGTCCTGGACTAGTTTCGAGACCCAGTACTTC.

This rearrangement joins TRBV19 to TRBJ1-5; the D is unclear. Trimming took 5 bases from V and 4 from J, leaving 12 bases between them. Germline V lookup: CDR1 LNHDA, CDR2 SQIVND (reference sequence). The CDR3 has 14 residues. The CDR3 sequence: CASSPWTGNQPQHF. As DNA, the CDR3 is TGTGCCAGTAGTCCATGGACTGGGAATCAGCCCCAGCATTTT.

The chain combines TRBV6-5 with TRBJ1-2; D ambiguous. This CDR3 has 11 residues. CDR1 and CDR2 (germline): MNHEY, SVGAGI. The V end lost 8 bases, the J end lost 7 bases, and 11 bases lay between the germline ends. As DNA, the CDR3 is TGTGCCAGCTCAGTCGAGTTTGGCTACACCTTC. Translating gives CASSVEFGYTF.

This clone is medium-sized (0.01 to 0.1%). This chain joins TRBV27 and TRBJ2-2, with D unclear. Trimming left V 5 bases short and J 0 bases short, with 16 bases between. This CDR3 has 17 residues. The germline V gene encodes CDR1 MNHEY and CDR2 SMNVEV (reference sequence). CDR3 amino acids: CASSPRPFTTNTGELFF. For the CDR3, the DNA is TGTGCCAGCAGTCCCCGCCCGTTCACTACGAACACCGGGGAGCTGTTTTTT.

V is TRBV12-3 or TRBV12-4 and J is TRBJ2-3; 9 nucleotides line up with TRBD1. V lost 10 bases and J lost 7; bases outside the gene matches: 6. The CDR3 is made up of 12 amino acids. CDR3 coding DNA: TGTGCCACTACGGACAGGGGTCATACGCAGTATTTT. This sequence encodes CATTDRGHTQYF.

The chain uses TRBV10-2 and TRBJ2-2, with D perhaps matching TRBD2 (6 bases). V was trimmed by 3 bases and J by 4 bases, leaving 12 bases between them. Per the germline V gene, CDR1 is WSHSY and CDR2 is SAAADI. The CDR3 is made up of 15 amino acids. The CDR3 loop is CASSDPGEVTGELFF. The CDR3 DNA follows: TGCGCCAGCAGTGACCCGGGAGAGGTCACCGGGGAGCTGTTTTTT.

The genes are TRBV2 and TRBJ2-7, with a weak D call TRBD2 (6 bases). From germline, CDR1 is SNHLY and CDR2 FYNNEI. The length of the CDR3 is 13 residues. V was clipped by 6 bases and J by 0 bases, with 9 bases between them. The DNA for the CDR3 is TGTGCCAGCAGGGACGGGAGCTCCTACGAGCAGTACTTC. Translating gives CASRDGSSYEQYF. The variable domain in full, with the rest retrieved from reference TRBV2 and TRBJ2-7, is EPEVTQTPSHQVTQMGQEVILRCVPISNHLYFYWYRQILGQKVEFLVSFYNNEISEKSEIFDDQFSVERPDGSNFTLKIRSTKLEDSAMYFCASRDGSSYEQYFGPGTRLTVT.

V gene TRBV19 combines with J gene TRBJ1-4; 7 nucleotides align to TRBD1. This CDR3 has 15 residues. Losses at the gene ends were 7 bases for V and 4 bases for J; bases not matched to a gene: 9. Germline V lookup: CDR1 LNHDA, CDR2 SQIVND (reference sequence). The CDR3 here is CASKGAAMSNEKLFF. The CDR3 nucleotides are TGTGCCAGTAAGGGGGCCGCTATGAGTAATGAAAAACTGTTTTTT.

The J gene is TRBJ1-1, the V gene TRBV30; D gene uncertain. V lost 2 bases and J 6 bases, leaving 13 bases between the germline ends. The CDR3 consists of 13 residues. Germline V lookup: CDR1 GTSNPN, CDR2 SVGIG (reference sequence). CDR3: CAWSFFGGAEAFF. Here the CDR3 DNA reads TGTGCCTGGAGTTTTTTTGGCGGCGCTGAAGCTTTCTTT.

The V call is TRBV20-1, the J call TRBJ2-7; D might be TRBD1 (6 bases). Looked up from germline, CDR1 is DFQATT and CDR2 is SNEGSKA (reference sequence). V shed 3 bases and J shed 6 bases, with 12 bases lying between them. This CDR3 has 12 residues. The DNA for the CDR3 is TGCAGTGCTAGTATGGGGGCAGGCGAGCAGTACTTC. Protein sequence: CSASMGAGEQYF.

The count of this clone is one. The chain has TRBV3-1 (or the pseudogene TRBV3-2) and TRBJ2-5; possibly TRBD1 or TRBD2 for D (7 bases each). This CDR3 region has 16 residues. Germline assignment: CDR1 LGHDT and CDR2 YNNKEL (reference sequence). The V and J ends lost 0 bases and 4 bases respectively, with 15 bases between them. As DNA, the CDR3 is TGTGCCAGCAGCCAAGACGCAGGGGGGGCGGGAGAGACCCAGTACTTC. This translates into CASSQDAGGAGETQYF.

This clone was seen only once. The chain links TRBV24-1 to TRBJ1-5; D ambiguous. Between the trimmed V and J ends, which lost 4 bases and 3 bases, there was a span of 15 bases. Germline V CDR1 and CDR2: KGHDR, SFDVKD. The CDR3 runs to 16 residues. The CDR3 protein is CATSEAPGPSNQPQHF. Written as DNA, the CDR3 is TGTGCCACCAGTGAGGCTCCGGGCCCCTCCAATCAGCCCCAGCATTTT.

The J gene is TRBJ1-5, the V gene TRBV6-5, with unresolved D. The germline V gene encodes CDR1 MNHEY and CDR2 SVGAGI. The CDR3 has 15 residues. V was cut by 0 bases and J by 2 bases, with 8 bases left in between. The CDR3 protein is CASSYSIQGNQPQHF. The CDR3 DNA reads TGTGCCAGCAGTTACTCGATTCAGGGCAATCAGCCCCAGCATTTT.